These 5 T cell receptor beta chains were all obtained from the same sample, sequenced in a study of blood T cell repertoires in COVID-19. The table came from immunoSEQ multiplex PCR; TCRdb's copy has only in-frame clones and leaves some out. The sample includes approximately 76,000 clones, 70% to 90% of them seen just once. Sequencing was done on a sample of peripheral blood. The receptors stem from a man younger than 45 with acute or convalescent COVID-19.

The chain couples TRBV3-1 (or the pseudogene TRBV3-2) to TRBJ2-6, with 8 bases lining up with TRBD1. Germline lookup yields CDR1 LGHDT and CDR2 YNNKEL (reference sequence). The CDR3 sequence is 17 residues long. J was trimmed by 1 base and V by 0 bases; bases with no gene match: 2. This CDR3 reads CASSQDQGASGANVLTF. The CDR3 bases are TGTGCCAGCAGCCAAGATCAGGGGGCTTCTGGGGCCAACGTCCTGACTTTC.

This clone is a singleton in its sample. The rearrangement joins TRBV2 to TRBJ2-1; 10 bases line up with TRBD1. This CDR3 comprises 13 residues. V shed 6 bases and J 8 bases; nucleotides not matched to a gene: 4. The germline CDR1 and CDR2 sequences are SNHLY and FYNNEI. DNA for the CDR3: TGTGCCAGCAGAGGGGACAGGGGCCATGAGCAGTTCTTC. The encoded protein is CASRGDRGHEQFF.

The genes are TRBV6-5 and TRBJ1-3, with 11 bases aligning to TRBD1. Trimming cost V 7 bases and J 2 bases; bases outside gene matches: 4. The germline V gene has CDR1 MNHEY and CDR2 SVGAGI. The CDR3 extends over 15 amino acids. The CDR3 bases are TGTGCCAGCATTCGGACAGGGGGCCCTGGAAACACCATATATTTT. Residues: CASIRTGGPGNTIYF.

This clone was detected only once. This chain uses TRBV13 with TRBJ2-7, with 7 bases aligning to TRBD1. There are 16 residues in the CDR3. Looked up from germline, CDR1 is PRHDT and CDR2 is FYEKMQ (reference sequence). V dropped 5 bases and J dropped 3; count of bases not matched to a gene: 13. The CDR3 nucleotides are TGTGCCAGCAGCGGCGAACTGACAGGGATTGGCTACGAGCAGTACTTC. Encoded protein: CASSGELTGIGYEQYF.

The chain has TRBV28 and TRBJ1-5, with 10 bases identical to TRBD1. This CDR3 is built from 14 residues. With 4 bases clipped from V and 7 bases from J, the junction kept 4 bases outside the gene matches. CDR1 and CDR2 (germline): MDHEN, SYDVKM. This chain's CDR3 is CASSSWDRGQPQHF. The CDR3 DNA reads as TGTGCCAGCAGTTCCTGGGACAGGGGCCAGCCCCAGCATTTT.